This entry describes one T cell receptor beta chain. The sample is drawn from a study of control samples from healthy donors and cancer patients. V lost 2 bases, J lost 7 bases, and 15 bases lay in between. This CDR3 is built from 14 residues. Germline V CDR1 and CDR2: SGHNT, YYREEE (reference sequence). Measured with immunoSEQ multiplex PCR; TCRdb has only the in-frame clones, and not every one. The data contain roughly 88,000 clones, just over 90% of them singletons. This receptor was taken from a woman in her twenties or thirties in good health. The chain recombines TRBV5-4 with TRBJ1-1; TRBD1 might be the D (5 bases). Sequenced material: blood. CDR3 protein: CASSFAGNPGEAFF. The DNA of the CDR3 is TGTGCCAGCAGCTTCGCAGGGAATCCGGGTGAAGCTTTCTTT.